This TCR beta chain derives from a study of T cell responses to AZD1222 COVID-19 vaccine. Findings and caveats of the study: Spike-specific TCR repertoires showed rising breadth and depth after two AZD1222 doses. White British people made up most donors, females outnumbered males, and clonal diversity was possibly underestimated. Every sample of the repertoires postdated the peak T cell response. Nearly half of the spike-specific TCRs reportedly recognize variant regions that carry no mutations.

Sequencing used immunoSEQ multiplex PCR; TCRdb keeps in-frame clones, though not all of them. The sample has more than 100,000 clones, around 93% seen once. With respect to this clone: Its antigen is unknown.

This TCR derives from an adult who received the AZD1222 COVID-19 vaccine. The starting material was peripheral blood, obtained 28 days after the second AZD1222 dose.

CDR3 amino acids: CASSEAQGGGQPQHF. The DNA for the CDR3 is TGTGCCAGCAGTGAAGCGCAGGGGGGAGGACAGCCCCAGCATTTT. The rearrangement joins TRBV6-1 to TRBJ1-5, with 7 bases matching TRBD1. Trimming cost V 0 bases and J 7 bases; bases outside gene matches: 6. CDR3 length equals 15 residues. Germline CDR1 is MNHNS and CDR2 is SASEGT.